Each of the 25 T cell receptor beta chains below was sequenced from the same sample in a study of beta chain features in type 1 diabetes. The isolated RNA, all of it, was reverse transcribed, so expressed TCRB transcripts were what got sequenced. Profiling relied on immunoSEQ multiplex PCR, and the TCRdb table lists in-frame clones only, not all of them. This table holds about 60,000 clones, 59% found once. Sample: Tregs from blood. The receptors come from a young woman in good health.

The chain couples TRBV29-1 to TRBJ1-4; D unclear. Between the trimmed V and J ends, which lost 0 bases and 7 bases, there was a span of 12 bases. Germline assignment: CDR1 SQVTM and CDR2 ANQGSEA. CDR3 length: 14 residues. The CDR3 nucleotides are TGCAGCGTTGAAGACGGCCCCGGAGGTGAAAAACTGTTTTTT. The encoded protein is CSVEDGPGGEKLFF.

This rearrangement joins TRBV11-2 to TRBJ1-2, with TRBD1 matching over 7 bases. V shed 5 bases, J shed 4 bases, and the junction held 10 bases outside the gene matches. Germline V gene sequence: CDR1 SGHAT, CDR2 FQNNGV. The CDR3 has 15 residues. CDR3 DNA: TGTGCCAGCAGCCTTATGCTGACAGGGCCCTATGGCTACACCTTC. As protein: CASSLMLTGPYGYTF. The whole variable domain, filled in from reference TRBV11-2 and TRBJ1-2, reads EAGVAQSPRYKIIEKRQSVAFWCNPISGHATLYWYQQILGQGPKLLIQFQNNGVVDDSQLPKDRFSAERLKGVDSTLKIQPAKLEDSAVYLCASSLMLTGPYGYTFGSGTRLTVV.

This clone has more than one count but fewer than ten. The V gene is TRBV5-1, the J gene TRBJ2-1, with TRBD2 matching 13 bases. The germline CDR1 and CDR2 sequences are SGHRS and YFSETQ. This CDR3 contains 16 residues. The junction had 8 bases not matched to a gene; V was cut back by 2 bases and J by 9 bases. The CDR3 nucleotides read TGCGCCAGCAGCTTAGGGGGGACTAGCGGGATGGGTGAGCAGTTCTTC. It yields the protein CASSLGGTSGMGEQFF.

A few counts support this clone. The chain combines TRBV7-2 with TRBJ2-1; TRBD1 agrees at 11 bases. The CDR3 covers 14 residues. Germline lookup yields CDR1 SGHTA and CDR2 FQGNSA. Losses at the gene ends were 1 base for V and 9 bases for J; bases not matched to a gene: 2. CDR3 DNA sequence: TGTGCCAGCAGCTTAGGGACAGGGGGCCGTGAGCAGTTCTTC. The encoded protein is CASSLGTGGREQFF.

J is TRBJ2-3 and V is TRBV7-9, with 7 bases aligning to TRBD2. CDR3 length: 14 amino acids. CDR1 is SEHNR and CDR2 is FQNEAQ in the germline V gene (reference sequence). V shed 5 bases and J 4 bases; nucleotides not matched to a gene: 6. The CDR3 bases are TGTGCCAGCAGCCGGGGACTACTGCCAGATACGCAGTATTTT. Translated, it gives CASSRGLLPDTQYF.

This chain connects TRBV20-1 to TRBJ2-7; D is ambiguous. Between the trimmed V and J ends, which lost 0 bases and 4 bases, there was a span of 4 bases. Germline-derived CDR1 and CDR2 are DFQATT and SNEGSKA (reference sequence). The CDR3 is 11 amino acids. The CDR3 region has the DNA TGCAGTGCTAGAGAGGCATACGAGCAGTACTTC. As protein: CSAREAYEQYF.

The chain has TRBV6-1 and TRBJ2-7, with 9 bases aligning to TRBD1. Germline CDR1 and CDR2: MNHNS and SASEGT. This CDR3 has 13 residues. With 5 bases clipped from V and 6 bases from J, the junction kept 5 bases outside the gene matches. CDR3: CASSRGQGTEQYF. CDR3 nucleotide sequence: TGTGCCAGCAGTAGGGGACAGGGAACCGAGCAGTACTTC.

This clone has a handful of counts. The chain uses TRBV7-6 and TRBJ2-7; 8 bases agree with TRBD2. There are 15 residues in the CDR3. Germline V gene sequence: CDR1 SGHVS, CDR2 FNYEAQ. V trimming: 0 bases; J trimming: 4 bases; junction bases outside the gene matches: 5. CDR3 sequence reads: CASSLAAGDRYEQYF. CDR3 coding DNA: TGTGCCAGCAGCTTAGCAGCGGGAGATCGGTACGAGCAGTACTTC. Complete variable domain (other parts from reference TRBV7-6 and TRBJ2-7): GAGVSQSPRYKVTKRGQDVALRCDPISGHVSLYWYRQALGQGPEFLTYFNYEAQQDKSGLPNDRFSAERPEGSISTLTIQRTEQRDSAMYRCASSLAAGDRYEQYFGPGTRLTVT.

This clone was seen a few times. J is TRBJ1-5 and V is TRBV18; weak D call: TRBD1 (5 bases). In germline, CDR1 is KGHSH, CDR2 LQKENI. The CDR3 length is 15 residues. Trimming cost V 4 bases and J 1 base, with 11 bases left between them. The CDR3 bases are TGTGCCAGCTCACTGCGGGGGGGAAGCAATCAGCCCCAGCATTTT. It codes for CASSLRGGSNQPQHF.

The chain uses TRBV19 and TRBJ2-1; TRBD1 agrees at 7 bases. With V trimmed by 0 bases and J by 14 bases, 16 bases remained unmatched. This CDR3 is built from 16 residues. Germline CDR1 reads LNHDA; CDR2 reads SQIVND (reference sequence). This CDR3 reads CASSIDHRDSLPVEFF. CDR3 in DNA: TGTGCCAGTAGTATAGACCACCGGGACAGTCTCCCAGTTGAGTTCTTC. Supplemented by reference TRBV19 and TRBJ2-1, the full variable domain reads DGGITQSPKYLFRKEGQNVTLSCEQNLNHDAMYWYRQDPGQGLRLIYYSQIVNDFQKGDIAEGYSVSREKKESFPLTVTSAQKNPTAFYLCASSIDHRDSLPVEFFGPGTRLTVL.

This clone was found a few times. The chain is built from TRBV6-1 and TRBJ1-6; D call uncertain. In germline, CDR1 is MNHNS, CDR2 SASEGT. V was pared by 1 base and J by 14 bases, with 6 bases between. The CDR3 contains 11 residues. CDR3 sequence reads: CASSEGRALHF. CDR3 sequence (DNA): TGTGCCAGCAGTGAAGGGCGGGCCCTCCACTTT.

This chain uses TRBV7-9 with TRBJ2-5; D remains ambiguous. V was trimmed by 0 bases and J by 2 bases, leaving 10 bases between them. Germline assignment: CDR1 SEHNR and CDR2 FQNEAQ (reference sequence). The CDR3 covers 15 residues. CDR3 bases: TGTGCCAGCAGCTTAGCGGGCAGAAGGCAAGAGACCCAGTACTTC. Protein product: CASSLAGRRQETQYF.

The rearrangement joins TRBV5-6 to TRBJ2-5; D is perhaps TRBD1 (5 bases). The CDR3 loop spans 14 amino acids. The V end lost 1 base, the J end lost 5 bases, and 12 bases lay between the germline ends. The germline V gene has CDR1 SGHDT and CDR2 YYEEEE. CDR3 in amino acids: CASSLRGGGETQYF. The CDR3 coding sequence is TGTGCCAGCAGCTTGAGGGGTGGTGGGGAGACCCAGTACTTC.

The V and J genes are TRBV19 and TRBJ2-5, with 8 bases matching TRBD1. CDR1 and CDR2 (germline): LNHDA, SQIVND (reference sequence). The length of the CDR3 is 14 residues. J was trimmed by 4 bases and V by 3 bases; bases with no gene match: 4. The CDR3 spells CASSIRDRPETQYF. CDR3 in DNA: TGTGCCAGTAGTATCCGGGACAGGCCAGAGACCCAGTACTTC. Full variable domain (outside the CDR3, taken from reference TRBV19 and TRBJ2-5): DGGITQSPKYLFRKEGQNVTLSCEQNLNHDAMYWYRQDPGQGLRLIYYSQIVNDFQKGDIAEGYSVSREKKESFPLTVTSAQKNPTAFYLCASSIRDRPETQYFGPGTRLLVL.

This clone was counted a few times. The chain combines TRBV27 with TRBJ2-1; the D gene is possibly TRBD2 (6 bases). CDR3 length: 14 amino acids. V was pared by 10 bases and J by 4 bases, with 17 bases between. Germline loops: CDR1 MNHEY, CDR2 SMNVEV (reference sequence). CDR3 region: CATRTGTEYNEQFF. CDR3 coding DNA: TGTGCCACCCGAACCGGGACTGAGTACAATGAGCAGTTCTTC.

This chain uses TRBV5-6 with TRBJ2-6; D is unclear. The CDR3 sequence is 15 residues long. Trimming cost V 0 bases and J 0 bases, with 4 bases left between them. CDR1 is SGHDT and CDR2 is YYEEEE in the germline V gene. CDR3 amino acids: CASSLGSSGANVLTF. The CDR3 bases are TGTGCCAGCAGCTTGGGCAGCTCTGGGGCCAACGTCCTGACTTTC.

The rearrangement joins TRBV7-9 to TRBJ2-7; maybe TRBD2 (6 bases). From germline, CDR1 is SEHNR and CDR2 FQNEAQ (reference sequence). The ends were cut back, 6 bases at V and 1 base at J, with 13 bases in the middle. This CDR3 comprises 14 residues. The CDR3: CASSPTGLSYEQYF. DNA for the CDR3: TGTGCCAGCAGTCCAACGGGACTGTCCTACGAGCAGTACTTC. The whole variable domain, filled in from reference TRBV7-9 and TRBJ2-7, reads DTGVSQNPRHKITKRGQNVTFRCDPISEHNRLYWYRQTLGQGPEFLTYFQNEAQLEKSRLLSDRFSAERPKGSFSTLEIQRTEQGDSAMYLCASSPTGLSYEQYFGPGTRLTVT.

The chain joins TRBV7-2 to TRBJ2-3, with 9 bases lining up with TRBD2. The junction had 1 base not matched to a gene; V was cut back by 2 bases and J by 1 base. This CDR3 contains 15 residues. Germline CDR1 reads SGHTA; CDR2 reads FQGNSA. CDR3 DNA sequence: TGTGCCAGCAGCTTAAGCGGGGGGCGCACAGATACGCAGTATTTT. Translating it yields CASSLSGGRTDTQYF. Looking up the rest from reference TRBV7-2 and TRBJ2-3 gives the full variable domain: GAGVSQSPSNKVTEKGKDVELRCDPISGHTALYWYRQSLGQGLEFLIYFQGNSAPDKSGLPSDRFSAERTGGSVSTLTIQRTQQEDSAVYLCASSLSGGRTDTQYFGPGTRLTVL.

The V call is TRBV5-1, the J call TRBJ1-2, with D maybe TRBD1 (5 bases). Germline CDR1 SGHRS, CDR2 YFSETQ. Trimming stripped 3 bases from V and 2 bases from J, with 11 bases between. The CDR3 contains 14 residues. CDR3 in DNA: TGCGCCAGCAGCTCGGCGGCAGGGAACTATGGCTACACCTTC. Translation: CASSSAAGNYGYTF.

The CDR3, as DNA: TGTGCCTGGAGTGCTACTACGCAGTATTTT. It codes for CAWSATTQYF. J is TRBJ2-3 and V is TRBV30; D unclear. Trimming stripped 1 base from V and 8 bases from J, with 4 bases between. The germline gives CDR1 GTSNPN, CDR2 SVGIG (reference sequence). There are 10 residues in the CDR3.

The chain combines TRBV6-1 with TRBJ2-7; tentative D call: TRBD1 (5 bases). Between the trimmed V and J ends, which lost 1 base and 6 bases, there was a span of 13 bases. Per the germline V gene, CDR1 is MNHNS and CDR2 is SASEGT. There are 14 residues in the CDR3. The CDR3 DNA reads TGTGCCAGCAGTGAAGATCACGTAGGGGCCGAGCAGTACTTC. Translating it yields CASSEDHVGAEQYF.

The chain is built from TRBV7-3 and TRBJ2-1, with 7 bases matching TRBD1. The germline V gene encodes CDR1 SGHTA and CDR2 FQGTGA. This CDR3 is built from 15 residues. V was pared by 5 bases and J by 2 bases, with 6 bases of the junction left unmatched. As DNA, the CDR3 is TGTGCCAGCAGCCTGGGGACAGCAGCCTACAATGAGCAGTTCTTC. Protein sequence: CASSLGTAAYNEQFF.

J is TRBJ2-2 and V is TRBV7-9; weak D call: TRBD2 (6 bases). Trimming cost V 5 bases and J 7 bases, with 11 bases left between them. The CDR3 contains 13 residues. Germline V gene data show CDR1 as SEHNR and CDR2 as FQNEAQ (reference sequence). The CDR3 nucleotides read TGTGCCAGCAGCACCAGGAGGGGCGGGGAGCTGTTTTTT. As protein: CASSTRRGGELFF. Together with reference TRBV7-9 and TRBJ2-2, the CDR3 gives the full variable domain: DTGVSQNPRHKITKRGQNVTFRCDPISEHNRLYWYRQTLGQGPEFLTYFQNEAQLEKSRLLSDRFSAERPKGSFSTLEIQRTEQGDSAMYLCASSTRRGGELFFGEGSRLTVL.

This chain uses TRBV5-5 with TRBJ2-5; 9 nucleotides match TRBD1. The ends lost 2 bases at V and 1 base at J; junction bases unmatched: 3. Germline CDR1 and CDR2: SGHKS and YYEKEE (reference sequence). The CDR3 has 15 residues. The CDR3 here is CASSFQTGGQETQYF. Here the CDR3 DNA reads TGTGCCAGCAGCTTTCAGACAGGGGGCCAAGAGACCCAGTACTTC. Filled out from reference TRBV5-5 and TRBJ2-5, the complete variable domain reads DAGVTQSPTHLIKTRGQQVTLRCSPISGHKSVSWYQQVLGQGPQFIFQYYEKEERGRGNFPDRFSARQFPNYSSELNVNALLLGDSALYLCASSFQTGGQETQYFGPGTRLLVL.

This chain connects TRBV9 to TRBJ2-7, with D unresolved. Germline CDR1 and CDR2: SGDLS and YYNGEE. Trimming left V 0 bases short and J 1 base short, with 8 bases between. This CDR3 comprises 14 residues. Here the CDR3 reads CASSVETGSYEQYF. In nucleotides, the CDR3 is TGTGCCAGCAGCGTAGAGACTGGATCCTACGAGCAGTACTTC.